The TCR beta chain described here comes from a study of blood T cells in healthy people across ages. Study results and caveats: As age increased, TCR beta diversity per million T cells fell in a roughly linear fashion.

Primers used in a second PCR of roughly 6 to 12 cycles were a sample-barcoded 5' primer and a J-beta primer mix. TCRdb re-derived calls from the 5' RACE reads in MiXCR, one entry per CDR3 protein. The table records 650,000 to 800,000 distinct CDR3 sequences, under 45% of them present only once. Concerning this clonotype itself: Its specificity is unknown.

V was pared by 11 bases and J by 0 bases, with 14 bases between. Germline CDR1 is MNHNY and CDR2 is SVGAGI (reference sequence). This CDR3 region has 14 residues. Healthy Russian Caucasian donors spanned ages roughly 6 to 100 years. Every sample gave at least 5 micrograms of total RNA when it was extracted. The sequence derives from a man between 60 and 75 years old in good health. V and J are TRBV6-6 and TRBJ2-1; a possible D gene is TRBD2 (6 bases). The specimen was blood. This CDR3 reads CASCPGSSYNEQFF. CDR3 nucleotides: TGTGCCTCCTGCCCCGGGAGCTCCTACAATGAGCAGTTCTTC.